The 5 T cell receptor beta chains listed next were all sequenced from one sample in a study of T-cell memory formation after mild COVID-19. TCRdb re-called the 5' RACE reads through MiXCR, storing one row per CDR3 protein. The data contain around 200,000 distinct CDR3 sequences, roughly 30% of them seen just once; the ten biggest clones take up about an eighth. Sample: PBMCs or a T cell subset sorted from them (not recorded which). These receptors were taken from an adult woman who had mild COVID-19 (a few samples of this study predate the infection). Cell type and time point are not known.

This chain joins TRBV6-4 and TRBJ1-2; TRBD1 agrees at 10 bases. The V gene end was trimmed by 6 bases and the J gene end by 6 bases; junction bases not matched to a gene: 4. The germline V gene encodes CDR1 MRHNA and CDR2 SNTAGT. This CDR3 spans 13 amino acids. The CDR3 bases are TGTGCCAGCAGCGGACAGGGGGGGAATGGCTACACCTTC. This sequence encodes CASSGQGGNGYTF.

This clonotype occurred a few times. The chain recombines TRBV7-9 with TRBJ2-3, with 9 bases fitting TRBD1. In germline, CDR1 is SEHNR, CDR2 FQNEAQ (reference sequence). The CDR3 sequence is 19 residues long. With 5 bases clipped from V and 3 bases from J, the junction kept 18 bases outside the gene matches. CDR3 sequence: CASSIQGRRRDRVTDTQYF. The CDR3, as DNA: TGTGCCAGCAGCATACAAGGTAGACGCCGGGACAGGGTGACAGATACGCAGTATTTT.

J is TRBJ2-5 and V is TRBV6-5, with TRBD2 matching 8 bases. There are 16 residues in the CDR3. CDR1 is MNHEY, CDR2 SVGAGI, per germline. J lost 2 bases, V lost 5 bases, and 10 bases had no gene match. CDR3 DNA sequence: TGTGCCAGCAGTCCCCTCCCCGGGACTAGGCAAGAGACCCAGTACTTC. Its protein is CASSPLPGTRQETQYF.

This clonotype has ten or more counts. The chain couples TRBV24-1 to TRBJ1-5; tentatively, D is TRBD1 (6 bases). This CDR3 spans 17 amino acids. Germline lookup yields CDR1 KGHDR and CDR2 SFDVKD. Deletions cut 4 bases from V and 3 bases from J, with 18 bases between. The DNA of the CDR3 is TGTGCCACCAGTGACTCCTCAGGGGTCAATATCAATCAGCCCCAGCATTTT. Its protein product is CATSDSSGVNINQPQHF.

The chain recombines TRBV29-1 with TRBJ1-2; D gene unclear. Germline-derived CDR1 and CDR2 are SQVTM and ANQGSEA. There are 12 residues in the CDR3. V lost 3 bases to trimming and J lost 3 bases, with 8 bases between them. The CDR3 region has the DNA TGCAGCGTTGATCCGGGGTACTATGGCTACACCTTC. Protein product: CSVDPGYYGYTF.